This T cell receptor beta chain is from a study of T-cell memory formation after mild COVID-19. Across the study: The two donors had largely donor-specific TCR clusters.

MiXCR, run by TCRdb on the 5' RACE reads, gives a single entry per CDR3 protein. The repertoire includes 450,000 or so distinct CDR3 sequences, more than 20% of them detected once, and around 12% sits in the top ten. The V end lost 2 bases, the J end lost 3 bases, and 7 bases lay between the germline ends. Germline CDR1 ENHRY, CDR2 SYGVKD. This CDR3 has 13 residues. The sequence was obtained from an adult woman who had mild COVID-19 (a few samples of this study predate the infection). Cell type and time point are not known. The chain combines TRBV10-3 with TRBJ1-2; no clear D gene. Sequenced material: PBMCs or a T cell subset sorted from them (not recorded which). The chain's CDR3 is CAISEGGYYGYTF. In DNA form, the CDR3 reads TGTGCCATCAGTGAGGGAGGGTACTATGGCTACACCTTC.